These T cell receptor beta chains were read from a single sample in a study of cytomegalovirus exposure and HLA in healthy donors. The assay was immunoSEQ multiplex PCR, and TCRdb's table has in-frame clones only and misses some. Recorded for this sample: over 45,000 clones. The sequencing sample was made of PBMCs. The receptors derive from a woman aged 18-29 years in good health and CMV-seronegative. Both conserved end residues are part of each CDR3. A D gene is named only where the DNA matches it firmly.

J	D	V	CDR3	DNA
TRBJ1-5	TRBD1	TRBV9	CASSAGTGLYQPQHF	TGTGCCAGCAGCGCGGGGACAGGCCTGTATCAGCCCCAGCATTTT
TRBJ2-7	NA	TRBV12-1	CASSCAASAYEQYF	TGTGCCAGCAGCTGCGCGGCCAGCGCCTACGAGCAGTACTTC
TRBJ2-1	TRBD2	TRBV6-5	CASNPGLAGSKQFF	TGTGCCAGCAACCCCGGACTAGCGGGATCCAAGCAGTTCTTC
TRBJ1-2	TRBD1	TRBV7-2	CASSLGTGVGYTF	TGTGCCAGCAGCCTGGGGACAGGGGTCGGCTACACCTTC
TRBJ1-1	TRBD1	TRBV19	CASRRTQGWTEAFF	TGTGCCAGTAGGAGAACACAGGGGTGGACTGAAGCTTTCTTT
TRBJ1-2	TRBD1	TRBV28	CASDRGDYGYTF	TGTGCCAGCGACAGGGGGGACTATGGCTACACCTTC
TRBJ2-7	TRBD1	TRBV5-1	CASTEGAGDRPYEQYF	TGCGCCAGCACTGAGGGGGCTGGGGACAGGCCCTACGAGCAGTACTTC
TRBJ1-5	NA	TRBV6-1	CAGAPPRGQPQHF	TGTGCCGGGGCTCCGCCTAGGGGCCAGCCCCAGCATTTT
TRBJ2-5	NA	TRBV5-6	CASSFISAAGGETQYF	TGTGCCAGCAGCTTTATTTCCGCGGCGGGTGGAGAGACCCAGTACTTC
TRBJ2-7	TRBD1	TRBV5-1	CASSAGTGAGEQYF	TGCGCCAGCAGCGCAGGGACAGGGGCGGGCGAGCAGTACTTC
TRBJ1-1	TRBD1	TRBV9	CASSVAGRPTGEAFF	TGTGCCAGCAGCGTAGCGGGTCGCCCGACAGGGGAAGCTTTCTTT
TRBJ2-7	TRBD1	TRBV5-8	CASSVAGTDPWEQYF	TGTGCCAGCAGCGTGGCCGGGACAGACCCTTGGGAGCAGTACTTC
TRBJ1-6	TRBD1	TRBV18	CASSPRDSNSPLHF	TGTGCCAGCTCACCCCGGGACAGTAATTCACCCCTCCACTTT
TRBJ2-7	NA	TRBV18	CASSPQGGLTYEQYF	TGTGCCAGCTCACCACAAGGCGGACTCACCTACGAGCAGTACTTC
TRBJ2-3	NA	TRBV9	CASSKRGSSTDTQYF	TGTGCCAGCAGCAAAAGGGGGAGTAGCACAGATACGCAGTATTTT
TRBJ1-2	TRBD1	TRBV10-3	CAIRKTGLYGYTF	TGTGCCATCAGGAAGACAGGGCTCTATGGCTACACCTTC
TRBJ1-1	NA	TRBV28	CASSGGFFGTEAFF	TGTGCCAGCAGCGGGGGGTTTTTCGGCACTGAAGCTTTCTTT
TRBJ2-5	NA	TRBV5-1	CASSLGGVQETQYF	TGCGCCAGCAGCTTGGGGGGGGTACAAGAGACCCAGTACTTC
TRBJ2-3	NA	TRBV7-3	CASRPGLSTDTQYF	TGTGCCAGCAGACCCGGACTTAGCACAGATACGCAGTATTTT
TRBJ1-6	NA	TRBV6-1	CATLLRGSPLHF	TGTGCCACCCTTTTGAGAGGCTCACCCCTCCACTTT
TRBJ1-4	NA	TRBV6-6	CASSYRDSAEKLFF	TGTGCCAGCAGTTACCGGGACTCTGCCGAAAAACTGTTTTTT
TRBJ2-7	TRBD1	TRBV6-1	CASRTGAIIYEQYF	TGTGCCAGCCGGACAGGGGCAATAATCTACGAGCAGTACTTC
TRBJ1-5	TRBD1	TRBV5-1	CASSFTTGAGQPQHF	TGCGCCAGCAGCTTCACTACAGGGGCAGGACAGCCCCAGCATTTT
TRBJ2-1	TRBD2	TRBV5-4	CASSSSGRNYNEQFF	TGTGCCAGCAGCTCTAGCGGGAGAAACTACAATGAGCAGTTCTTC
TRBJ2-4	NA	TRBV19	CASSAGQHNKNIQYF	TGTGCCAGTAGTGCGGGACAGCACAATAAAAACATTCAGTACTTC
TRBJ2-1	NA	TRBV5-1	CASSNGNEQFF	TGCGCCAGCAGCAACGGGAATGAGCAGTTCTTC
TRBJ2-3	NA	TRBV18	CASSPMVAATDTQYF	TGTGCCAGCTCACCAATGGTAGCAGCTACAGATACGCAGTATTTT
TRBJ2-7	NA	TRBV5-1	CASSLGTVSDEQYF	TGCGCCAGCAGCTTGGGGACAGTATCCGACGAGCAGTACTTC
TRBJ1-2	NA	TRBV29-1	CSVEEWPGGSGYTF	TGCAGCGTTGAAGAATGGCCTGGGGGCAGCGGCTACACCTTC
TRBJ1-3	NA	TRBV28	CASRQRRQPVRNTIYF	TGTGCCAGCAGACAGCGCCGACAGCCAGTCCGGAACACCATATATTTT
TRBJ1-5	TRBD1	TRBV7-2	CASSLDRNQPQHF	TGTGCCAGCAGCTTGGACAGGAATCAGCCCCAGCATTTT
TRBJ2-7	NA	TRBV28	CASTEGVVGYEQYF	TGTGCCAGCACCGAAGGAGTTGTTGGGTACGAGCAGTACTTC
TRBJ1-1	TRBD1	TRBV19	CASSPYRDRGGGTEAFF	TGTGCCAGTAGCCCATATCGGGACAGGGGAGGCGGCACTGAAGCTTTCTTT
TRBJ2-3	NA	TRBV27	CASSETSTDTQYF	TGTGCCAGCAGTGAGACTAGCACAGATACGCAGTATTTT
TRBJ2-7	TRBD2	TRBV10-2	CASSESSGSSPYEQYF	TGCGCCAGCAGTGAGTCTAGCGGGAGTTCACCCTACGAGCAGTACTTC
TRBJ1-2	TRBD1	TRBV6-6	CASSYRQGVNYGYTF	TGTGCCAGCAGTTATAGACAGGGGGTAAACTATGGCTACACCTTC
TRBJ2-5	NA	TRBV30	CAWRFLGETQYF	TGTGCCTGGAGGTTCCTAGGAGAGACCCAGTACTTC
TRBJ2-2	NA	TRBV19	CASSPRTGELFF	TGTGCCAGTAGTCCCCGGACCGGGGAGCTGTTTTTT
TRBJ2-3	TRBD2	TRBV6-4	CASSDSGGATDTQYF	TGTGCCAGCAGTGACTCCGGGGGGGCCACAGATACGCAGTATTTT
TRBJ1-5	NA	TRBV9	CASSIEGGTEPQHF	TGTGCCAGCAGTATCGAAGGGGGAACGGAGCCCCAGCATTTT
TRBJ1-1	TRBD1	TRBV19	CASSALPGQMNTEAFF	TGTGCCAGTAGTGCACTACCGGGACAGATGAACACTGAAGCTTTCTTT
TRBJ1-5	NA	TRBV18	CASSPIGGKDNQPQHF	TGTGCCAGCTCACCCATCGGAGGAAAGGACAATCAGCCCCAGCATTTT
TRBJ2-1	TRBD2	TRBV5-1	CASSLVPILAGGPDQFF	TGCGCCAGCAGCTTGGTTCCCATACTAGCGGGAGGGCCTGATCAGTTCTTC
TRBJ2-1	TRBD2	TRBV5-4	CASSLTSGPPSQFF	TGTGCCAGCAGCTTGACTAGCGGACCACCGTCGCAGTTCTTC
TRBJ2-7	NA	TRBV5-1	CASSRWTAYEQYF	TGCGCCAGCAGTCGGTGGACAGCCTACGAGCAGTACTTC
TRBJ1-3	TRBD1	TRBV2	CAILRGRGENTIYF	TGTGCCATACTTAGGGGGCGAGGGGAAAACACCATATATTTT
TRBJ1-4	NA	TRBV29-1	CSVAGSSGYEKLFF	TGCAGCGTTGCGGGGTCCAGCGGGTACGAAAAACTGTTTTTT
TRBJ1-2	NA	TRBV5-4	CASSSQLTANYGYTF	TGTGCCAGCAGCTCCCAACTGACAGCAAACTATGGCTACACCTTC
TRBJ2-5	TRBD1	TRBV5-1	CASSTGRDRALKTQYF	TGCGCCAGCAGCACAGGCCGGGACAGGGCTCTGAAGACCCAGTACTTC
TRBJ2-7	TRBD1	TRBV6-1	CASSGYGTGDHEQYF	TGTGCCAGCAGTGGATACGGGACAGGGGACCACGAGCAGTACTTC
TRBJ2-7	NA	TRBV5-1	CASSFGSGLSYEQYF	TGCGCCAGCAGCTTTGGTAGCGGCCTCTCCTACGAGCAGTACTTC
TRBJ1-5	NA	TRBV19	CASSEGGGEAQPQHF	TGTGCCAGTAGTGAAGGGGGAGGGGAAGCTCAGCCCCAGCATTTT